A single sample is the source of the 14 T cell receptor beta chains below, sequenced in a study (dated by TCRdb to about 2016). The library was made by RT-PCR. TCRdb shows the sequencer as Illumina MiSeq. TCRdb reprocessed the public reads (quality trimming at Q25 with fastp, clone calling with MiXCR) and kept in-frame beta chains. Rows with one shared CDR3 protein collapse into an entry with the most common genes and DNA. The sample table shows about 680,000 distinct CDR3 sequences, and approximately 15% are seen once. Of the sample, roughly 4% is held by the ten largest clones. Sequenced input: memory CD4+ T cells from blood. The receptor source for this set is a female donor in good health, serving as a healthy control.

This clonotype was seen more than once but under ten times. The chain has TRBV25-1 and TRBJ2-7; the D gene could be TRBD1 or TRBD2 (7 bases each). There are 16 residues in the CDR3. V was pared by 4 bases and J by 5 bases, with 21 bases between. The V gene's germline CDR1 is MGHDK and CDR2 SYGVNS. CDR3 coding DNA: TGTGCCAGCAGTGGCGCCCGACAGGGAGGGGGGGACGAGCAGTACTTC. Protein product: CASSGARQGGGDEQYF.

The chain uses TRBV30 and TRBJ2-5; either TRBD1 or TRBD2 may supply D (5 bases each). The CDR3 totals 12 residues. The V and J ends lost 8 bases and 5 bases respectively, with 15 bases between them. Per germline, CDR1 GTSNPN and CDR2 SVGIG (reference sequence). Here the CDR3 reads CAGTKTGETQYF. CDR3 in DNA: TGTGCCGGGACCAAAACGGGGGAGACCCAGTACTTC.

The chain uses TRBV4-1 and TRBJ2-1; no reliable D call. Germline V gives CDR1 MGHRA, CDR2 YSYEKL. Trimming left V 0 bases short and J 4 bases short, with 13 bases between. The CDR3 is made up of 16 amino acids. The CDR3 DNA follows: TGCGCCAGCAGCCAAGATCTTAGGACCGATTACAATGAGCAGTTCTTC. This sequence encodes CASSQDLRTDYNEQFF.

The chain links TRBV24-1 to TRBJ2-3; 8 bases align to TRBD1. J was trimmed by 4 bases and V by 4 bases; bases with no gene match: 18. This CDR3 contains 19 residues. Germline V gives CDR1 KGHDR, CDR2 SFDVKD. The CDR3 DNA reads TGTGCCACCAGTGACTTCTCGACTGTCCAGGGGGCGACCGCAGATACGCAGTATTTT. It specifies CATSDFSTVQGATADTQYF.

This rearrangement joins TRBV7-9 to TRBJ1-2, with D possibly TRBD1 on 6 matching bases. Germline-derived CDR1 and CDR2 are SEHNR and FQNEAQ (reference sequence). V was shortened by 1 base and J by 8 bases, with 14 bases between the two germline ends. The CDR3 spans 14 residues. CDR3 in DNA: TGTGCCAGCAGCTTAGGGCAGGACAGCCCCGGCTACACCTTC. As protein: CASSLGQDSPGYTF.

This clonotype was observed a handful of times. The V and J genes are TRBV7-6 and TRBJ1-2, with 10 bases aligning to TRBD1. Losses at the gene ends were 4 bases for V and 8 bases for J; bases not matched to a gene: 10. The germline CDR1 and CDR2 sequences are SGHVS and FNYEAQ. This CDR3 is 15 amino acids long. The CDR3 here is CASSSGQGGGGGYTF. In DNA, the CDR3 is TGTGCCAGCAGCTCTGGACAGGGGGGAGGTGGCGGCTACACCTTC.

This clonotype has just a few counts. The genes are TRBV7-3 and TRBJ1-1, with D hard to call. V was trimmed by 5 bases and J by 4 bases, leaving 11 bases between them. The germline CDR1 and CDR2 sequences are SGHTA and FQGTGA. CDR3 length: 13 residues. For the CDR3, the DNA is TGTGCCAGCAGCAATGGAGTCGGCACTGAAGCTTTCTTT. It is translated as CASSNGVGTEAFF.

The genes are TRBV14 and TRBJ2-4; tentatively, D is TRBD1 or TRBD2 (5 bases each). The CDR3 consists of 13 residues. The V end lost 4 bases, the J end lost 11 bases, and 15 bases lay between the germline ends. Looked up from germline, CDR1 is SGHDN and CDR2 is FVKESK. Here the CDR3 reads CASSPMGQRLQYF. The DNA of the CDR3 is TGTGCCAGCAGCCCGATGGGGCAGCGGCTTCAGTACTTC.

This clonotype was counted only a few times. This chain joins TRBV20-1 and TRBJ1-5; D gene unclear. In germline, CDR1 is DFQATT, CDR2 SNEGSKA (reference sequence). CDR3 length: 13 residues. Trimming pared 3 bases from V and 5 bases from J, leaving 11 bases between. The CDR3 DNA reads TGCAGTGCTAGGAAACCGGCACATCAGCCCCAGCATTTT. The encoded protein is CSARKPAHQPQHF.

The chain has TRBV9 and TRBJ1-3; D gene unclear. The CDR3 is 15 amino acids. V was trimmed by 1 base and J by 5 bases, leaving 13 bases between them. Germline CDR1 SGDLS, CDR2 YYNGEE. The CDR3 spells CASSVSGVARNTIYF. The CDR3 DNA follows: TGTGCCAGCAGCGTATCCGGGGTTGCTAGAAACACCATATATTTT. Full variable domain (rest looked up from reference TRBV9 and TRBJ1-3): DSGVTQTPKHLITATGQRVTLRCSPRSGDLSVYWYQQSLDQGLQFLIQYYNGEERAKGNILERFSAQQFPDLHSELNLSSLELGDSALYFCASSVSGVARNTIYFGEGSWLTVV.

The CDR3 bases are TGTGCCAGCAGATCCGGCGGGAGGTTAGAGACCCAGTACTTC. Residues: CASRSGGRLETQYF. The V gene is TRBV28, the J gene TRBJ2-5; 8 positions agree with TRBD2. V shed 6 bases and J 4 bases; nucleotides not matched to a gene: 7. The CDR3 is made up of 14 amino acids. CDR1 and CDR2 (germline): MDHEN, SYDVKM.

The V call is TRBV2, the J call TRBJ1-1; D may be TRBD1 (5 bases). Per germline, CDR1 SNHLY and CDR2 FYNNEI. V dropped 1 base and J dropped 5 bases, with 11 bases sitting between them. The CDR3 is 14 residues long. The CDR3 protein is CASSEGRWGTEAFF. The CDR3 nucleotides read TGTGCCAGCAGTGAAGGGCGGTGGGGGACTGAAGCTTTCTTT.

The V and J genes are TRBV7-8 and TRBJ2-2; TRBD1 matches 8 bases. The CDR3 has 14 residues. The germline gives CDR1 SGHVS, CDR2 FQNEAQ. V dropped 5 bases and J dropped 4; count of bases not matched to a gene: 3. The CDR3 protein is CASSNRGVTGELFF. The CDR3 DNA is TGTGCCAGCAGCAACAGGGGGGTCACCGGGGAGCTGTTTTTT.

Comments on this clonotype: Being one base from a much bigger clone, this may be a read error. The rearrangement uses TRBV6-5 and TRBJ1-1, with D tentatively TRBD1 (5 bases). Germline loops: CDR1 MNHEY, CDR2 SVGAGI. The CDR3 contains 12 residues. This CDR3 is CASSPGARLASF. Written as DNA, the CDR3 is TGTGCCAGCAGTCCCGGGGCCAGGCTCGCTTCCTTT.